This is a list of T cell receptor beta chains from one sample in a study of beta chain features in type 1 diabetes. Repertoires were generated with immunoSEQ multiplex PCR, while TCRdb's copy carries only in-frame clones and drops some. Of more than 300,000 clones listed, around 16% are singletons. The sequencing input was naive CD4+ T cells from blood. The receptors come from a woman aged 18-30 years in good health. CDR3s include the opening cysteine and the closing phenylalanine or tryptophan. Fields, in order: V gene, D gene, J gene, clone size, CDR3 protein, CDR3 DNA. The D gene is left open where the match is weak. Some rows mark clone size as missing; the rest say once, few, many or name a class of expanded clone.

TRBV14	TRBD2	TRBJ2-1	few	CASRRAGDPYNEQFF	TGTGCCAGCAGGAGGGCGGGAGATCCCTACAATGAGCAGTTCTTC
TRBV7-2	.	TRBJ2-7	.	CASSLPGFYEQYF	TGTGCCAGCAGCTTACCCGGTTTCTACGAGCAGTACTTC
TRBV28	.	TRBJ2-7	few	CASRPGFGYEQYF	TGTGCCAGCAGACCGGGTTTCGGATACGAGCAGTACTTC
TRBV6-5	TRBD1	TRBJ2-7	few	CASYSGQGFGEQYF	TGTGCCAGCTACTCGGGACAGGGTTTTGGAGAGCAGTACTTC
TRBV7-3	.	TRBJ2-5	once	CASSLERGETQYF	TGTGCCAGCAGCTTAGAAAGGGGAGAGACCCAGTACTTC
TRBV5-4	TRBD2	TRBJ2-7	.	CASSPRLAGKYEQYF	TGTGCCAGCAGCCCCCGACTAGCGGGAAAGTACGAGCAGTACTTC
TRBV9	TRBD1	TRBJ1-2	.	CASSVQAETGLYGYTF	TGTGCCAGCAGCGTTCAAGCGGAGACAGGGCTCTATGGCTACACCTTC
TRBV4-1	.	TRBJ1-2	few	CASSQEYTGHYGYTF	TGCGCCAGCAGCCAAGAATACACAGGGCACTATGGCTACACCTTC
TRBV9	.	TRBJ2-5	.	CASSVGTGGTQYF	TGTGCCAGCAGCGTAGGTACCGGGGGGACCCAGTACTTC
TRBV5-1	TRBD1	TRBJ2-3	few	CASSHQGAVGDTQYF	TGCGCCAGCAGTCATCAGGGGGCTGTTGGAGATACGCAGTATTTT
TRBV28	TRBD2	TRBJ2-3	few	CASSSSGSEFGTQYF	TGTGCCAGCAGTAGTAGCGGGAGTGAGTTCGGTACGCAGTATTTT
TRBV27	TRBD2	TRBJ2-2	.	CASRRPGLAAANTGELFF	TGTGCCAGCAGACGTCCCGGACTAGCGGCCGCGAACACCGGGGAGCTGTTTTTT
TRBV11-3	.	TRBJ2-5	few	CASSSPDEGRETQYF	TGTGCCAGCAGCTCCCCAGATGAGGGCCGAGAGACCCAGTACTTC
TRBV18	.	TRBJ1-1	once	CASSHIGRAPNTEAFF	TGTGCCAGCTCGCATATCGGTAGAGCGCCGAACACTGAAGCTTTCTTT